Below, one T cell receptor beta chain is given with its context. Original processing methods: Estimation of nucleated cell counts was performed using reference gene primer amplification. Produced via immunoSEQ multiplex PCR; TCRdb's table is partial and in-frame only. Clone size and the V and J calls come from that table; the DNA yielded D and trimming. In the table there are around 23,000 clones, 65% to 90% of which are singletons. This entry belongs to a study of blood T cell repertoires in COVID-19. Background on the study: Material from acute and convalescent COVID-19 was sourced from the United States, Italy and Spain. PBMCs, B-cell-depleted T cells, or T cells provided the cDNA or gDNA that made up the material.

Looked up from germline, CDR1 is SGHRS and CDR2 is YFSETQ. This CDR3 has 15 amino acids. V was pared by 4 bases and J by 5 bases, with 8 bases of the junction left unmatched. The receptor was isolated from a human donor with acute or convalescent COVID-19. The donor label of this sample is uncertain. The V call is TRBV5-1, the J call TRBJ2-5; 10 bases are shared with TRBD2. The sample was peripheral blood. The CDR3 region has the DNA TGCGCCAGCAGCCTGGGGTTAGCGGGAGGCGAGACCCAGTACTTC. Translated, it gives CASSLGLAGGETQYF.